The subject of this entry is one TCR beta chain. This clonotype came up a few times. Its target antigen remains unknown. No qualities accompany the bases; no much larger clone lies one base away. The library was produced with PCR. TCRdb lists the instrument as Illumina HiSeq 2500. TCR libraries were prepared with molecular barcoding, using unique molecular identifiers to normalize TCRbeta repertoire quantification. TCRdb trimmed the raw reads at Q25, called clones with MiXCR and kept productive beta chains. Each entry is one CDR3 protein sequence, shown with its most common DNA and genes. The sample data list about 600,000 distinct CDR3 sequences, and 13% of these were observed just once. Over 2% of the sample comes from the top ten. This specimen belongs to a study of T-cell reconstitution after alpha-beta-depleted transplantation in children (dated by TCRdb to about 2016). For context, the study as a whole: The study quantitatively tracked T-cell immune reconstitution after TCRalphabeta/CD19-depleted allogeneic hematopoietic cell transplantation in children using TCR repertoire profiling.

The germline V gene specifies MNHNS as CDR1 and SASEGT as CDR2. From the cysteine up to the phenylalanine, the CDR3 has a length of 16 residues. Kept here is only the CDR3 DNA, which spans 48 bases and is read in frame from base 1. The V end gives up 6 bases and the J end 7 bases, leaving 16 bases in the junction not matched to a gene. The sample's treatment or condition label is to be understood as: allogeneic hematopoietic cell transplantation with graft depleted of TCRalphabeta T cells and CD19 B cells. TCRalphabeta/CD19-depleted allogeneic hematopoietic cell grafts were given to the transplant recipients, all of whom were children. Beyond this particular receptor, the publication reports: The apparently early recovery of alphabetaT-cell counts about two months after transplant reportedly depended on only several hundred rapidly expanded clones that came from non-depleted graft cells. In some patients, the high TCRbeta diversity seen at day 60 was put down to recipient T cells and intrathymic progenitors that had survived conditioning. The frequencies of hyperexpanded clones fell over the following months, and after one year, T-cell counts and TCRbeta diversity were mostly attributed to newly produced T cells.

The clonotype originates from a male patient aged 5 to 17 who had a stem cell transplant for acute myeloid leukemia, so the T cells may come from the graft donor. The chain is made from TRBV6-1 and TRBJ2-5; the central 8 bases match TRBD2. This material consisted of PBMCs, mostly from graft donor cells, taken 360 days after TCRalphabeta/CD19-depleted stem cell transplant. The DNA is TGTGCCAGCAGCCCTAATCAGAGCGGGGGCGGGGGGACCCAGTACTTC. Its protein is CASSPNQSGGGGTQYF.